This passage covers 4 T cell receptor beta chains from one sample sequenced in a study of radiation and T cells in renal cell carcinoma. TCRdb keeps only in-frame clones here, not all; method: immunoSEQ multiplex PCR. The sample holds some 70,000 clones, around 76% seen once. Time point described: blood 2 weeks post-SBRT. Treatment in this sample: 15 Gy SBRT to primary tumor, nephrectomy 4 weeks later. The source material was blood, sampled from a patient whose treatment included radiotherapy and nephrectomy. These receptors were collected from a man aged 55 to 70 with renal cell carcinoma.

This clone was observed a few times. The V call is TRBV18, the J call TRBJ1-4, with D possibly TRBD1 on 5 matching bases. V lost 3 bases and J lost 8, with 13 bases in between. The germline V gene encodes CDR1 KGHSH and CDR2 LQKENI. The CDR3 loop spans 14 amino acids. CDR3 residues: CASSPQGFAEKLFF. The DNA for the CDR3 is TGTGCCAGCTCACCGCAGGGATTTGCGGAAAAACTGTTTTTT.

A single count supports this clone. V is TRBV6-5 and J is TRBJ2-7, with D tentatively TRBD1 (5 bases). Germline V gene lookup returns CDR1 MNHEY and CDR2 SVGAGI. V dropped 5 bases and J dropped 1 base, with 15 bases sitting between them. The CDR3 spans 15 residues. As DNA, the CDR3 is TGTGCCAGCAGTGCAGACCCAGGGTCTTCCTACGAGCAGTACTTC. It yields the protein CASSADPGSSYEQYF.

The rearrangement links TRBV5-5 to TRBJ2-7, with 10 nucleotides matching TRBD1. After removal of 4 bases from V and 5 bases from J, the junction contained 21 bases not matched to a gene. From germline, CDR1 is SGHKS and CDR2 YYEKEE (reference sequence). The CDR3 runs 19 residues. The CDR3 DNA follows: TGTGCCAGCAGCCGAACCCCCGGGACAGGGGTACCCCTACGCGACGAGCAGTACTTC. As protein: CASSRTPGTGVPLRDEQYF.

This chain joins TRBV5-1 and TRBJ2-1; D perhaps matches TRBD2 (6 bases). V was shortened by 2 bases and J by 6 bases, with 12 bases between the two germline ends. Germline-derived CDR1 and CDR2 are SGHRS and YFSETQ. There are 14 residues in the CDR3. The CDR3 DNA sequence: TGCGCCAGCAGCTTATCAGGGAGGTTCAATGAGCAGTTCTTC. Amino acids: CASSLSGRFNEQFF.